Listed below are T cell receptor beta chains from one sample, sequenced in a study of T-cell memory formation after mild COVID-19. TCRdb analysed the 5' RACE reads with MiXCR anew, one entry per CDR3 protein. The sample holds about 120,000 distinct CDR3 sequences, roughly 15% seen once. The sequenced sample was PBMCs or a T cell subset sorted from them (not recorded which). The receptors shown here come from an adult woman who had mild COVID-19 (a few samples of this study predate the infection). Cell type and time point are not known. Each CDR3 is given with its conserved first and last residue. Fields, in order: CDR3 protein, V gene, clone size. Clone size is shown for a subset of rows, as once, few, many or a class of expanded clone.

CASSPPPTGHNSPLHF | TRBV7-2 | .
CASSAPLAGGISTDTQYF | TRBV9 | few
CASSATGRTGELFF | TRBV9 | .
CASSQLWQGDTGELFF | TRBV4-1 | .
CASRGTGGIEQFF | TRBV12-3/TRBV12-4 | many
CATTPDGSNQPQHF | TRBV24-1 | .
CASSPLAGANTGELFF | TRBV9 | few
CARGTSDYGYTF | TRBV2 | .
CASSPSPLAGGRNEQFF | TRBV5-1 | .
CASRRDRGPGELFF | TRBV12-3/TRBV12-4 | .
CAISQGQGMNYEQYF | TRBV10-3 | .
CSVASGTVDEQFF | TRBV29-1 | many
CASTLSNTGRDEQYF | TRBV5-1 | .
CATSRTQQPQHF | TRBV15 | .
CASSYRDTIYF | TRBV6-5 | .
CATSDPYRENTGELFF | TRBV24-1 | .
CATSDPSTGNREQYF | TRBV24-1 | many
CSAARGSNYEQYF | TRBV20-1 | .
CASSPAGRRTGTEAFF | TRBV18 | .
CASSSVGLAGADTQYF | TRBV12-3/TRBV12-4 | many
CASKNSPSTGELFF | TRBV5-1 | .
CSVAATSNYNEQFF | TRBV29-1 | .
CASSYFPAAETQYF | TRBV6-5 | few
CASTRTGNTEAFF | TRBV19 | .
CASSHGGTLPSGANVLTF | TRBV5-6 | few
CASSVVSWRGENEQYF | TRBV9 | .
CSARSSGGYNEQFF | TRBV20-1 | .
CASSLGRGNLNTGELFF | TRBV12-3/TRBV12-4 | .
CASAFAGTSGGYETQYF | TRBV5-1 | .
CASSADRDGTDTQYF | TRBV5-1 | .
CSARDATRPPNTDTQYF | TRBV20-1 | many
CASRLQLYEQYF | TRBV12-3/TRBV12-4 | few
CASRAGMNTEAFF | TRBV5-1 | .
CASSSDGGETQYF | TRBV7-9 | few
CASSSGSDSAEAFF | TRBV5-4 | .
CASSSLPGLRRNTQYF | TRBV11-2 | .
CASSYSGEAYGYTF | TRBV6-5 | .
CASSFGGRNTEAFF | TRBV7-9 | few
CASARTGRNTEAFF | TRBV5-1 | few
CASSLLTSVPGELFF | TRBV2 | few
CASRVREQYF | TRBV2 | few
CASRPGSGNEQFF | TRBV12-3/TRBV12-4 | .
CASSRGGPLTGELFF | TRBV12-3/TRBV12-4 | .
CASSMTSGQSNEKLFF | TRBV5-1 | .
CASSSPGGSSYNEQFF | TRBV9 | .
CASSLVAGETQYF | TRBV5-1 | many
CATSDGQGAVYGYTF | TRBV24-1 | few
CASSYKHSQGGGYTF | TRBV27 | .
CATGANTGELFF | TRBV24-1 | .
CASSSGQGGAYEQYF | TRBV7-6 | .
CATSDIRGAGDTQYF | TRBV24-1 | few
CSARDLGNYGYTF | TRBV20-1 | .
CASSLVGRSNQPQHF | TRBV7-2 | .